Listed below are T cell receptor beta chains from one sample, sequenced in a study of blood T cell repertoires in COVID-19. Assay: immunoSEQ multiplex PCR; the TCRdb copy retains only in-frame clones and omits some. The sample lists about 110,000 clones; 60% to 85% were seen once. The sequencing sample was made of peripheral blood. Receptors were obtained from a human donor in a cohort sampled during active or convalescent COVID-19. The CDR3 runs from the conserved cysteine through the conserved F or W. D genes are given only for firm matches. A clone size is listed for some rows: how often the clone was seen (once, few, many), or a class if it is expanded.

V gene: TRBV27; D gene: NA; clone size: NA; J gene: TRBJ2-3; CDR3 DNA: TGTGCCAGCAGTTTATCCCAACCGAGGGTCCATGAGGCGCAGTATTTT; CDR3 protein: CASSLSQPRVHEAQYF
V gene: TRBV6-5; D gene: NA; clone size: NA; J gene: TRBJ2-2; CDR3 DNA: TGTGCCAGCAGTTCTCACGGGACTGACCGGGCGGGGGAGCTGTTTTTT; CDR3 protein: CASSSHGTDRAGELFF
V gene: TRBV19; D gene: TRBD1; clone size: NA; J gene: TRBJ1-1; CDR3 DNA: TGTGCCAGTAAGATAAACAGGGGGGGTAGGGACACTGAAGCTTTCTTT; CDR3 protein: CASKINRGGRDTEAFF
V gene: TRBV5-4; D gene: TRBD1; clone size: many; J gene: TRBJ2-7; CDR3 DNA: TGTGCCAGCAGCCCCGACAGGGGTGGGAGGGAGCAGTACTTC; CDR3 protein: CASSPDRGGREQYF
V gene: TRBV3-1/TRBV3-2; D gene: TRBD2; clone size: NA; J gene: TRBJ2-2; CDR3 DNA: TGTGCCAGCAGCCAAAGCAGACTAGCGATCACCGGGGAGCTGTTTTTT; CDR3 protein: CASSQSRLAITGELFF
V gene: TRBV6-6; D gene: NA; clone size: NA; J gene: TRBJ2-2; CDR3 DNA: TGTGCCAGCAGCCGAGGACAGAGACACACCGGGGAGCTGTTTTTT; CDR3 protein: CASSRGQRHTGELFF
V gene: TRBV7-8; D gene: NA; clone size: NA; J gene: TRBJ2-2; CDR3 DNA: TGTGCCAGCAGCTTAGCGGCGATGGGGGCTACGGAGCTGTTTTTT; CDR3 protein: CASSLAAMGATELFF
V gene: TRBV19; D gene: TRBD1; clone size: NA; J gene: TRBJ2-1; CDR3 DNA: TGTGCCAGTAGACCTAGGACAGGGGGCACGGGCGAGCAGTTCTTC; CDR3 protein: CASRPRTGGTGEQFF
V gene: TRBV7-9; D gene: TRBD1; clone size: NA; J gene: TRBJ2-1; CDR3 DNA: TGTGCCAGCAGCTTAGCCTCAGGGGGTGAGCAGTTCTTC; CDR3 protein: CASSLASGGEQFF
V gene: TRBV28; D gene: NA; clone size: NA; J gene: TRBJ1-2; CDR3 DNA: TGTGCCAGCAGGCTGGGGAGCTCCCAGTATGGCTACACCTTC; CDR3 protein: CASRLGSSQYGYTF
V gene: TRBV6-5; D gene: TRBD1; clone size: NA; J gene: TRBJ1-3; CDR3 DNA: TGTGCCAGCAGTTTCGAACAGGGGACTGGAAACACCATATATTTT; CDR3 protein: CASSFEQGTGNTIYF